Presented here are 8 T cell receptor beta chains from one specimen sequenced in a study of molecular identifiers for immune sequencing clone quantification. TCRdb re-called the PCR reads through MiXCR, storing one row per CDR3 protein. Of 65,000 or so distinct CDR3 sequences listed, around 20% are singletons. Sequences were obtained from naive CD8+ T cells from blood, with Jurkat cell RNA spiked in. Subset specified: FACS-sorted CD8+CD4-CCR7+CD45RA+ naive T cells. The source of these receptors is a human donor in good health. Some libraries in this study had Jurkat cell RNA spiked in.

This clonotype was found a few times. The chain has TRBV29-1 and TRBJ1-2; the D is unclear. This CDR3 has 12 residues. The V end lost 4 bases, the J end lost 7 bases, and 13 bases lay between the germline ends. Looked up from germline, CDR1 is SQVTM and CDR2 is ANQGSEA. CDR3: CSVVEGFGGYTF. The CDR3, as DNA: TGCAGCGTTGTTGAAGGGTTCGGTGGCTACACCTTC.

Turning to this clonotype: This sequence may be a read error, since a much larger clone differs from it by one base. The rearrangement links TRBV13 to TRBJ2-5; 8 positions match TRBD2. The CDR3 consists of 15 residues. The germline CDR1 and CDR2 sequences are PRHDT and FYEKMQ (reference sequence). V lost 3 bases, J lost 7 bases, and 10 bases stayed unmatched. CDR3 coding DNA: TGTGCCAGCAGCTTGAGACGGGAGGGCCCGGGGACCCAGTACTTC. Amino acids: CASSLRREGPGTQYF.

This clonotype has at least ten counts. The rearrangement joins TRBV7-9 to TRBJ1-5; possibly TRBD1 for D (5 bases). V shed 4 bases and J shed 10 bases, with 8 bases lying between them. The CDR3 loop spans 11 amino acids. CDR1 is SEHNR, CDR2 FQNEAQ, per germline (reference sequence). This CDR3 is CASSSQGPQHF. The CDR3 DNA follows: TGTGCCAGCAGCTCCCAGGGTCCCCAGCATTTT.

This clonotype is a singleton in its sample. A much larger clonotype is one base distant, so this may be a read error. The V call is TRBV2, the J call TRBJ2-7; D assignment may be TRBD1 or TRBD2 (6 bases each). This CDR3 has 15 residues. Trimming shortened V by 1 base and J by 2 bases, and 12 bases separated the two germline ends. Per germline, CDR1 SNHLY and CDR2 FYNNEI. In nucleotides, the CDR3 is TGTGCCAGCAGTGAAGGGGGGGCAGGTCCCTACGAGCAGTACTTC. Translating it yields CASSEGGAGPYEQYF.

The sample holds many counts of this clonotype. The chain combines TRBV9 with TRBJ2-6; D might be TRBD1 (5 bases). CDR1 and CDR2 from the germline V gene are SGDLS and YYNGEE. The CDR3 has 14 amino acids. Trimming pared 5 bases from V and 2 bases from J, leaving 8 bases between. This chain's CDR3 is CASSGAAGANVLTF. CDR3 DNA: TGTGCCAGCAGTGGGGCAGCTGGGGCCAACGTCCTGACTTTC. The full variable domain, its missing parts supplied by reference TRBV9 and TRBJ2-6, is DSGVTQTPKHLITATGQRVTLRCSPRSGDLSVYWYQQSLDQGLQFLIQYYNGEERAKGNILERFSAQQFPDLHSELNLSSLELGDSALYFCASSGAAGANVLTFGAGSRLTVL.

This sequence joins TRBV9 and TRBJ2-1, with no clear D. Trimming removed 4 bases from V and 0 bases from J, with 11 bases in between. The CDR3 is 15 residues long. Germline V gene sequence: CDR1 SGDLS, CDR2 YYNGEE. The CDR3 is CASSSRLSSYNEQFF. The DNA of the CDR3 is TGTGCCAGCAGCTCACGACTTAGCTCCTACAATGAGCAGTTCTTC.

Many counts were recorded for this clonotype. V is TRBV7-9 and J is TRBJ1-3; a weak D match, TRBD1 (6 bases). The CDR3 loop spans 19 amino acids. Trimming left V 4 bases short and J 0 bases short, with 22 bases between. Germline V gene data show CDR1 as SEHNR and CDR2 as FQNEAQ (reference sequence). The CDR3 sequence is CASSSYAGGYLLSGNTIYF. In nucleotides, the CDR3 is TGTGCCAGCAGCTCCTACGCGGGGGGCTACCTTCTCTCTGGAAACACCATATATTTT.

In this sample, this clonotype turned up many times. This chain joins TRBV14 and TRBJ2-5, with D unresolved. V lost 0 bases and J 0 bases, leaving 5 bases between the germline ends. The CDR3 has 14 amino acids. Germline CDR1 reads SGHDN; CDR2 reads FVKESK. The CDR3 here is CASSQDPYQETQYF. The CDR3 DNA follows: TGTGCCAGCAGCCAAGACCCGTACCAAGAGACCCAGTACTTC.